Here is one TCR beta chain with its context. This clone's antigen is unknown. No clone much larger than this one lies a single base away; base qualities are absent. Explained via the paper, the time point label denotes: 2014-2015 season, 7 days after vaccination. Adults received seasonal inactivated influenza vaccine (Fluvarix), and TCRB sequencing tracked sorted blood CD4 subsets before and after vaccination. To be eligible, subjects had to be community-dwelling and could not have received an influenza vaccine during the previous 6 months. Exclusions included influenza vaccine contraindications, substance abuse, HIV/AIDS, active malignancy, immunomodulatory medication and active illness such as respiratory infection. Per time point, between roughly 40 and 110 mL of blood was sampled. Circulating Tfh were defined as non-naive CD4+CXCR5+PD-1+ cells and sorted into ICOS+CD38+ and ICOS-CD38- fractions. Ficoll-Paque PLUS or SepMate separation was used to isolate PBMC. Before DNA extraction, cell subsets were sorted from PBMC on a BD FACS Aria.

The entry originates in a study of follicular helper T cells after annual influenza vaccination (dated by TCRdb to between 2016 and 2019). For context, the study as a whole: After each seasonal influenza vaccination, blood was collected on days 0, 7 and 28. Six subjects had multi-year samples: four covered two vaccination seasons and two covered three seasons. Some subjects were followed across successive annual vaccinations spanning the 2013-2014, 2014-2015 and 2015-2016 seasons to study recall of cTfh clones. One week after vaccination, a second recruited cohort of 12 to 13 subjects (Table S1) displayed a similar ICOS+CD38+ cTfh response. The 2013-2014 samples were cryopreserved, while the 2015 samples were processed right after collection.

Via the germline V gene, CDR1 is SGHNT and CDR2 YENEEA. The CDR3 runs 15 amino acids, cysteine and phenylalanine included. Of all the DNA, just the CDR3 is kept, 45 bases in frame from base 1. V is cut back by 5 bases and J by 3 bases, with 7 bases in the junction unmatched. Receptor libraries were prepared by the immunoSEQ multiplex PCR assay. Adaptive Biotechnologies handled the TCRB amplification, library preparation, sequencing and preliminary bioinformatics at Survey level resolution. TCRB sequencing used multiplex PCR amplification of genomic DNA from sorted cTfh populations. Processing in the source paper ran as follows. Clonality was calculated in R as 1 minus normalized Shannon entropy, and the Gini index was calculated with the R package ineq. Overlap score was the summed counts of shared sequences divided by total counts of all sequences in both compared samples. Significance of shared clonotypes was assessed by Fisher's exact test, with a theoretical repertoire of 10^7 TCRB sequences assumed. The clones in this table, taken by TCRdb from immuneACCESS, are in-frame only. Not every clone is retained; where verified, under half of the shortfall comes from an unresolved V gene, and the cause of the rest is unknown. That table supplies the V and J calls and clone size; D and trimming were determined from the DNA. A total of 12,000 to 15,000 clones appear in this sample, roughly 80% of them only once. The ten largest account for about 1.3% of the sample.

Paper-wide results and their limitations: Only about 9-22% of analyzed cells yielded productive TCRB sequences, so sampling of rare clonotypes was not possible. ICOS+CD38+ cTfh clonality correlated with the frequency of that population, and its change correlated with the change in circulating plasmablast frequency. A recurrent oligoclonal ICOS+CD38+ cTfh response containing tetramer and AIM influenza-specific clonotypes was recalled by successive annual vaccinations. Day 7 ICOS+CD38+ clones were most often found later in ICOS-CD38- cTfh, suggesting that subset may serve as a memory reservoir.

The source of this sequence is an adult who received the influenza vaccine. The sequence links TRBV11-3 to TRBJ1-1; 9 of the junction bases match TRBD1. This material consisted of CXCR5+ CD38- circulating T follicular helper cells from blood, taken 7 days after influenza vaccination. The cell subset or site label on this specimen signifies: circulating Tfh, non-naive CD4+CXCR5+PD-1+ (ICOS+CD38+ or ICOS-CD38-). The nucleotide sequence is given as TGTGCCAGCAGCCCTGGGACAGGGAGGGACACTGAAGCTTTCTTT. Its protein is CASSPGTGRDTEAFF.